The T cell receptor (beta chain) under discussion was sequenced for a study of human T cells and chemical hapten exposure. Study background: The patients were mostly female; they had alopecia areata, totalis or universalis.

V lost 0 bases to trimming and J lost 6 bases, with 14 bases between them. The germline V gene has CDR1 GTSNPN and CDR2 SVGIG (reference sequence). CDR3 length: 15 residues. TCRdb itself ran the RACE reads through MiXCR, one entry per CDR3 protein. In the table there are approximately 100,000 distinct CDR3 sequences, about 11% of which are singletons. This clonotype was detected many times. Time point denoted: patch test 1, 2 weeks after DPC sensitization. Treatment defined: therapeutic diphenylcyclopropenone sensitization with weekly scalp DPC. The sequenced sample was whole blood, obtained in connection with sensitization to the hapten diphenylcyclopropenone (DPC). The clonotype was recovered from a woman between 40 and 55 years old with alopecia areata. Some clones in this sample may be carry-over from other donors' samples. This chain uses TRBV30 with TRBJ1-4; maybe TRBD1 (5 bases). CDR3 nucleotide sequence: TGTGCCTGGAGTGTACTAGGCCGAGGGGATGAAAAACTGTTTTTT. Translating it yields CAWSVLGRGDEKLFF.